This T cell receptor (beta chain) was captured in a study of beta chain features in type 1 diabetes. The study's findings and limits: Type 1 diabetes patients had moderately but significantly shorter TCRB CDR3s in all four CD4+ subsets.

This clone was observed a handful of times. Its target is not known. The V end was cut by 6 bases, the J end by 4 bases, with 10 bases between. CDR1 and CDR2 (germline): MNHNY, SVGAGI (reference sequence). The CDR3 sequence is 12 residues long. Every isolated RNA sample was fully reverse transcribed, so sequencing captured expressed TCRB transcripts. Sequencing was performed with immunoSEQ multiplex PCR; in TCRdb, only in-frame clones are kept and a portion is missing. The table has under 150,000 clones, around 9% seen once; the top ten hold 0.75%. The chain has TRBV6-6 and TRBJ2-7; D not resolved. Sequencing was done on a sample of central memory CD4+ T cells from blood. This clonotype was sampled from a man aged 25 to 40 with type 1 diabetes. CDR3 DNA sequence: TGTGCCAGCAGCTATGGAGAATACGAGCAGTACTTC. As protein: CASSYGEYEQYF.